This T cell receptor (beta chain) was sequenced for a study of shared clonotypes between healthy human individuals. Study-level findings and limits: Among donors, the sharing of clonotypes was expected to be influenced by sequencing depth.

TCRdb's copy holds only in-frame clones and misses some; the assay was immunoSEQ multiplex PCR. The sample lists under 550,000 clones; about 95% were seen once. Adult donors, all healthy and HIV-negative, had no recent acute infections or vaccinations. Concerning this clone itself: Its antigen is currently unknown.

The CDR3 contains 14 residues. The chain joins TRBV7-5 to TRBJ1-2. TRBV7-5 is labeled a pseudogene. Source material: naive CD4+ T cells sorted from blood. Indicated subset: CD45RA+ positively selected. The source of this sequence is a woman aged 30 to 39 in good health. The CDR3 loop reads CVRSLRPHNYGYTF. CDR3 coding DNA: TGTGTCAGAAGCCTCCGGCCGCACAACTATGGCTACACCTTC.